These 17 T cell receptor beta chains share one sample of origin, sequenced in a study of regulatory T cells in long-lasting Graves disease. Time point meaning: newly diagnosed GD, antithyroid drugs for less than 3 months. The TCR library used RNA extracted from PBMCs. With iRepertoire HTBI primers and Arm-PCR of CDR3 regions, TCR beta libraries were built. TCRdb re-called the multiplex PCR reads through MiXCR, storing one row per CDR3 protein. The sample holds fewer than 350,000 distinct CDR3 sequences, 15% to 20% seen once. The sample was peripheral blood mononuclear cells (PBMCs), taken at new diagnosis, from a patient treated with antithyroid drugs. Source of these receptors: a female donor with Graves disease.

The rearrangement links TRBV9 to TRBJ2-5; D tentatively reads TRBD1 or TRBD2 (5 bases each). Germline lookup yields CDR1 SGDLS and CDR2 YYNGEE. The CDR3 is 14 amino acids. Trimming shortened V by 1 base and J by 4 bases, and 11 bases separated the two germline ends. Here the CDR3 reads CASSVIGGVETQYF. In nucleotides, the CDR3 is TGTGCCAGCAGCGTAATTGGGGGAGTAGAGACCCAGTACTTC.

On this clonotype itself: This is likely an artifact of a read error, given a far larger clone one base away. The V gene is TRBV11-2, the J gene TRBJ2-4; TRBD1 or TRBD2 may be the D gene (5 bases each). The length of the CDR3 is 16 residues. Germline V lookup: CDR1 SGHAT, CDR2 FQNNGV. Trimming stripped 5 bases from V and 1 base from J, with 15 bases between. The CDR3 nucleotides are TGTGCCAGCAGCCCCTCGGTGGGGACGGCCAAAAACATTCAGTACTTC. Residues: CASSPSVGTAKNIQYF.

This clonotype was counted at least ten times. The J gene is TRBJ1-2, the V gene TRBV11-2; D possibly corresponds to TRBD1 (6 bases). Per the germline V gene, CDR1 is SGHAT and CDR2 is FQNNGV. Trimming removed 5 bases from V and 5 bases from J, with 12 bases in between. This CDR3 comprises 13 residues. CDR3 protein: CASSPGQSYGYTF. As DNA, the CDR3 is TGTGCCAGCAGCCCCGGACAGAGTTATGGCTACACCTTC.

In the case of this clonotype: A far bigger clonotype differs at one base, so this is likely a read error. J is TRBJ2-1 and V is TRBV7-3; D might be TRBD1 or TRBD2, each matching 5 bases. This CDR3 contains 16 residues. The germline CDR1 and CDR2 sequences are SGHTA and FQGTGA. The CDR3 sequence is CASSAFRDHNYNEKFF. The CDR3 DNA follows: TGTGCCAGCAGCGCATTCCGGGACCACAACTACAATGAGAAGTTCTTC.

This chain links TRBV11-2 with TRBJ1-4, with D perhaps TRBD1 (6 bases). The CDR3 spans 16 residues. In germline, CDR1 is SGHAT, CDR2 FQNNGV. Trimming took off 5 bases at V and 4 bases at J, with 17 bases between the two ends. The CDR3 nucleotides are TGTGCCAGCAGCCCCCCGGACAGAACCTTTAATGAAAAACTGTTTTTT. It codes for CASSPPDRTFNEKLFF. Looking up the rest from reference TRBV11-2 and TRBJ1-4 gives the full variable domain: EAGVAQSPRYKIIEKRQSVAFWCNPISGHATLYWYQQILGQGPKLLIQFQNNGVVDDSQLPKDRFSAERLKGVDSTLKIQPAKLEDSAVYLCASSPPDRTFNEKLFFGSGTQLSVL.

This clonotype was found many times. J is TRBJ1-5 and V is TRBV7-2, with a weak D call TRBD1 (6 bases). Germline V gene sequence: CDR1 SGHTA, CDR2 FQGNSA. The CDR3 is made up of 17 amino acids. The V end was cut by 1 base, the J end by 3 bases, with 16 bases between. CDR3 amino acids: CASSLEGGRPFNQPQHF. The CDR3 bases are TGTGCCAGCAGCTTAGAGGGGGGTAGGCCATTCAATCAGCCCCAGCATTTT.

In its sample, this clonotype was seen a few times. The J gene is TRBJ2-7, the V gene TRBV20-1; perhaps TRBD1 as D (6 bases). Germline assignment: CDR1 DFQATT and CDR2 SNEGSKA (reference sequence). V was cut by 6 bases and J by 3 bases, with 18 bases left in between. This CDR3 comprises 14 residues. This CDR3 reads CSASEQGTYYEQYF. The CDR3 nucleotides read TGCAGTGCCTCCGAGCAGGGGACCTACTACGAGCAGTACTTC.

This clonotype appeared many times. This chain joins TRBV3-1 and TRBJ1-2; D might be TRBD1 (5 bases). The CDR3 is made up of 11 amino acids. Looked up from germline, CDR1 is LGHDT and CDR2 is YNNKEL (reference sequence). V gave up 4 bases and J gave up 8 bases, with 8 bases separating them. CDR3 DNA sequence: TGTGCCAGCAGCCCAGGGTTCGGCTACACCTTC. Its protein is CASSPGFGYTF.

This clonotype occurred once. A much bigger clone sits one base away, suggesting this may be a read error. The genes are TRBV6-1 and TRBJ2-7, with TRBD2 matching 7 bases. V lost 7 bases, J lost 4 bases, and 13 bases stayed unmatched. Per germline, CDR1 MNHNS and CDR2 SASEGT. The CDR3 runs to 15 residues. The CDR3 region is CASTPTGLPEYEQYF. CDR3 nucleotides: TGTGCCAGCACCCCGACGGGACTACCCGAGTACGAGCAGTACTTC.

The chain is built from TRBV20-1 and TRBJ1-6; D may be TRBD1 (6 bases). Germline-derived CDR1 and CDR2 are DFQATT and SNEGSKA (reference sequence). CDR3 length: 15 amino acids. V was shortened by 6 bases and J by 9 bases, with 21 bases between the two germline ends. The CDR3 region has the DNA TGCAGTGCCTTAAGGGACACCTCAGGCGGTTCACCCCTCCACTTT. Amino acid sequence: CSALRDTSGGSPLHF.

In this sample, this clonotype turned up many times. The rearrangement joins TRBV18 to TRBJ2-3; 9 positions agree with TRBD2. Germline V gene sequence: CDR1 KGHSH, CDR2 LQKENI. The V segment lost 3 bases and the J segment 2 bases; nucleotides outside the gene matches: 9. The CDR3 contains 17 residues. The CDR3 DNA follows: TGTGCCAGCTCACCCCCCGGACTAGCGAGGGACACAGATACGCAGTATTTT. Translating gives CASSPPGLARDTDTQYF.

V is TRBV7-2 and J is TRBJ2-5, with TRBD2 as a possible D gene (5 bases). This CDR3 contains 13 residues. The V gene lost 8 bases and the J gene lost 4 bases, with 14 bases spanning the gap. CDR1 is SGHTA, CDR2 FQGNSA, per germline. CDR3 bases: TGTGCCAGCCGCAGAGCGGCGCGAGAGACCCAGTACTTC. Translating gives CASRRAARETQYF.

This chain uses TRBV3-1 with TRBJ1-2; no firm D call. Trimming took off 0 bases at V and 7 bases at J, with 12 bases between the two ends. Germline CDR1 is LGHDT and CDR2 is YNNKEL (reference sequence). The CDR3 is 14 amino acids. The CDR3 sequence is CASSQDGGRGGYTF. The CDR3, as DNA: TGTGCCAGCAGCCAAGATGGAGGTCGAGGTGGCTACACCTTC.

This clonotype was recorded at least ten times. V gene TRBV6-1 combines with J gene TRBJ2-5; TRBD2 matches at 7 bases. Looked up from germline, CDR1 is MNHNS and CDR2 is SASEGT. This CDR3 has 15 amino acids. Trimming took 1 base from V and 2 from J; bases not matched to a gene: 4. The CDR3 region is CASSEGDYPQETQYF. CDR3 nucleotides: TGTGCCAGCAGTGAAGGGGACTATCCTCAAGAGACCCAGTACTTC.

The chain carries TRBV5-4 and TRBJ2-7; 9 bases match TRBD2. The ends lost 4 bases at V and 1 base at J; junction bases unmatched: 6. From germline, CDR1 is SGHNT and CDR2 YYREEE (reference sequence). CDR3 length: 15 residues. The CDR3 loop reads CASSHSGRRSYEQYF. CDR3 sequence (DNA): TGTGCCAGCAGCCATAGCGGGAGAAGGTCCTACGAGCAGTACTTC.

The V call is TRBV7-8, the J call TRBJ1-2, with a weak D call TRBD1 (5 bases). Trimming shortened V by 2 bases and J by 0 bases, and 16 bases separated the two germline ends. This CDR3 spans 17 amino acids. The V gene's germline CDR1 is SGHVS and CDR2 FQNEAQ. The CDR3, as DNA: TGTGCCAGCAGCTTAAAAGGACGGGGGTTCCCTAACTATGGCTACACCTTC. This gives the protein CASSLKGRGFPNYGYTF.

This clonotype was found a few times. The V call is TRBV6-8, the J call TRBJ2-7; tentative D call: TRBD2 (5 bases). The CDR3 is 13 amino acids. V was clipped by 2 bases and J by 7 bases, with 12 bases between them. The germline V gene has CDR1 MNHGY and CDR2 SAAAGT. CDR3 DNA sequence: TGTGCCAGCAGTTACCTAGCTGCGGAAGAGCAGTACTTC. Protein sequence: CASSYLAAEEQYF.